Below are 13 T cell receptor beta chains sequenced from a single sample in a study. MiXCR, run by TCRdb on the 5' RACE reads, gives a single entry per CDR3 protein. Here the sample spans about 61,000 distinct CDR3 sequences, approximately 29% being singletons. The sequenced material came from tumor-infiltrating naive CD4+ T cells sorted from the breast tumor. As to subset: naive CD4+ T cells, CD4+CD45RA+CD25-. These receptors were taken from a female donor with breast cancer.

A few counts support this clonotype. The V gene is TRBV5-4, the J gene TRBJ2-3; D remains ambiguous. Germline V gene sequence: CDR1 SGHNT, CDR2 YYREEE (reference sequence). This CDR3 is 11 amino acids long. With 0 bases removed from V and 5 bases from J, the gap between germline ends came to 1 base. The CDR3 here is CASSLEDTQYF. The CDR3 region has the DNA TGTGCCAGCAGCTTGGAAGATACGCAGTATTTT.

As regards this clonotype: The missing conserved phenylalanine or tryptophan at the end of this CDR3 makes a read error likely. No DNA is shown, since the ends of the CDR3 on it are uncertain; the CDR3 is the one TCRdb lists. The chain joins TRBV4-2 to TRBJ2-1; the D call in the table, TRBD1, was not verified against the DNA. The germline CDR1 and CDR2 sequences are LGHNA and YNFKEQ. Inclusive of both ends, the CDR3 amounts to 9 amino acids. This CDR3 reads CASSQDQGG.

This clonotype occurred many times. J is TRBJ1-2 and V is TRBV7-2; maybe TRBD1 (6 bases). The CDR3 is 16 amino acids. Trimming took off 8 bases at V and 0 bases at J, with 19 bases between the two ends. Germline CDR1 reads SGHTA; CDR2 reads FQGNSA. Here the CDR3 reads CASRIHGGGTNYGYTF. The CDR3 DNA is TGTGCCAGCCGTATCCATGGGGGCGGGACTAACTATGGCTACACCTTC.

The CDR3 here is CSARDPLKGGNTIYF. The CDR3 coding sequence is TGCAGTGCTAGAGACCCTCTGAAGGGGGGAAACACCATATATTTT. The rearrangement links TRBV20-1 to TRBJ1-3; maybe TRBD1 (5 bases). With 0 bases removed from V and 4 bases from J, the gap between germline ends came to 13 bases. The CDR3 consists of 15 residues. CDR1 is DFQATT, CDR2 SNEGSKA, per germline (reference sequence).

The V gene is TRBV6-1, the J gene TRBJ1-2; D is unresolved. The CDR3 totals 14 residues. The germline V gene has CDR1 MNHNS and CDR2 SASEGT. Trimming stripped 2 bases from V and 2 bases from J, with 9 bases between. The CDR3 spells CASSEQIGNYGYTF. The CDR3, as DNA: TGTGCCAGCAGTGAACAGATCGGAAACTATGGCTACACCTTC.

A remark on this clonotype: An end of the junction does not agree with germline; a read error may underlie this. CDR3 nucleotide sequence: TGTGCCAGCAGCCAAGATCGCGGAGTCCGATTTAATGAAAAACAGTTTTTT. Translation gives CASSQDRGVRFNEKQFF. This rearrangement joins TRBV3-1 to TRBJ1-4; D gene unclear. The germline CDR1 and CDR2 sequences are LGHDT and YNNKEL (reference sequence). This CDR3 comprises 17 residues.

This sequence joins TRBV6-1 and TRBJ2-7; perhaps TRBD1 as D (5 bases). Germline CDR1 and CDR2: MNHNS and SASEGT. The CDR3 runs 13 residues. V shed 3 bases and J shed 3 bases, with 9 bases lying between them. The CDR3 spells CASSDTGVYEQYF. CDR3 nucleotides: TGTGCCAGCAGTGATACAGGAGTCTACGAGCAGTACTTC.

The chain carries TRBV4-1 and TRBJ1-2; a weak D match, TRBD1 (6 bases). The CDR3 is 17 amino acids. CDR1 is MGHRA and CDR2 is YSYEKL in the germline V gene. V was trimmed by 0 bases and J by 0 bases, leaving 14 bases between them. This CDR3 is CASSQDRGGPSNYGYTF. In DNA form, the CDR3 reads TGCGCCAGCAGCCAAGATCGGGGGGGCCCTTCTAACTATGGCTACACCTTC.

This clonotype occurred a few times. This chain joins TRBV29-1 and TRBJ1-5; D perhaps matches TRBD1 (5 bases). V was shortened by 8 bases and J by 0 bases, with 8 bases between the two germline ends. Per the germline V gene, CDR1 is SQVTM and CDR2 is ANQGSEA. This CDR3 region has 12 residues. DNA of the CDR3: TGCAGCACAGGCGATAGCAATCAGCCCCAGCATTTT. It yields the protein CSTGDSNQPQHF. The variable domain in full, completed from reference TRBV29-1 and TRBJ1-5, reads SAVISQKPSRDICQRGTSLTIQCQVDSQVTMMFWYRQQPGQSLTLIATANQGSEATYESGFVIDKFPISRPNLTFSTLTVSNMSPEDSSIYLCSTGDSNQPQHFGDGTRLSIL.

About this clonotype itself: Being one base from a much bigger clone, this may be a read error. This chain links TRBV7-6 with TRBJ2-1; D might be TRBD2 (5 bases). The CDR3 is 13 amino acids. CDR1 SGHVS and CDR2 FNYEAQ come from the germline V gene. The CDR3 here is CASTRAPEGEQCF. DNA of the CDR3: TGTGCCAGCACCCGGGCCCCCGAGGGTGAGCAGTGCTTC.

The genes are TRBV21-1 and TRBJ2-1; the DNA was not used to check the table's D call, TRBD2. TRBV21-1 is tagged as a pseudogene. The length of the CDR3 is 19 residues. The CDR3: CASSKPGTSGMRTYNEQFF. Written as DNA, the CDR3 is TGTGCCAGCAGCAAGCCCGGGACTAGCGGGATGAGGACCTACAATGAGCAGTTCTTC.

In its sample, this clonotype was seen a few times. The chain recombines TRBV4-1 with TRBJ2-7; D remains ambiguous. Per germline, CDR1 MGHRA and CDR2 YSYEKL. Between the trimmed V and J ends, which lost 0 bases and 0 bases, there was a span of 12 bases. The CDR3 covers 16 residues. CDR3 nucleotide sequence: TGCGCCAGCAGCCAAGAGGCTGTTAAGAGCTCCTACGAGCAGTACTTC. It codes for CASSQEAVKSSYEQYF.

V gene TRBV12-3 or TRBV12-4 combines with J gene TRBJ2-1; D may be TRBD2 (5 bases). The CDR3 consists of 15 residues. Trimming left V 6 bases short and J 6 bases short, with 18 bases between. The CDR3 bases are TGTGCCAGCAGGCCCTTAGCCCGCGGAGGCAATGAGCAGTTCTTC. It translates to CASRPLARGGNEQFF.